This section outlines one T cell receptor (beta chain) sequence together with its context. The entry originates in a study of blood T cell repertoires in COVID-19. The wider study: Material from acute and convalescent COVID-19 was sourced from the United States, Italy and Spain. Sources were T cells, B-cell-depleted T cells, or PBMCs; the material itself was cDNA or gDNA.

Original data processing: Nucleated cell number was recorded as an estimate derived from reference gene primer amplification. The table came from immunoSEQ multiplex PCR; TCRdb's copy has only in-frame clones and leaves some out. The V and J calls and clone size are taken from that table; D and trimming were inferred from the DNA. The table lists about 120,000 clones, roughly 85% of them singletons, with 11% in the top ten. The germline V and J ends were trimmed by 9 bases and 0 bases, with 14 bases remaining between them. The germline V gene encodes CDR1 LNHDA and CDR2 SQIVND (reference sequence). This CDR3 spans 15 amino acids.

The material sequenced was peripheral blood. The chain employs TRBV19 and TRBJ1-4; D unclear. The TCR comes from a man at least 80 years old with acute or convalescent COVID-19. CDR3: CASLNLAATNEKLFF. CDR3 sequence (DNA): TGTGCCAGCTTAAACCTGGCAGCAACTAATGAAAAACTGTTTTTT.